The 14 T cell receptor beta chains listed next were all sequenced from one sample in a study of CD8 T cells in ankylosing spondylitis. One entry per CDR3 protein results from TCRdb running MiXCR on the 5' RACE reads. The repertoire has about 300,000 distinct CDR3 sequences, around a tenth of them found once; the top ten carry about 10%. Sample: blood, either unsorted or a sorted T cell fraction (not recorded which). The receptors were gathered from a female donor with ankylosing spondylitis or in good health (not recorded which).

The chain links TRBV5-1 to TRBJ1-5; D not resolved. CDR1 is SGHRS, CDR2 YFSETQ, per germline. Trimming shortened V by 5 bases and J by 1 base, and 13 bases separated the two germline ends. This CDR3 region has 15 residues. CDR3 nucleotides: TGCGCCAGCAGGTTATCTCTTGCGAGCAATCAGCCCCAGCATTTT. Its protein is CASRLSLASNQPQHF.

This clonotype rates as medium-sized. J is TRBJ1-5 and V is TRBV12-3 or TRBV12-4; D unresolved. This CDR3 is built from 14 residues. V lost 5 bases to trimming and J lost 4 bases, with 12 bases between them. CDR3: CASSLSTRNQPQHF. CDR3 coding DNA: TGTGCCAGCAGTCTCTCGACGAGGAATCAGCCCCAGCATTTT.

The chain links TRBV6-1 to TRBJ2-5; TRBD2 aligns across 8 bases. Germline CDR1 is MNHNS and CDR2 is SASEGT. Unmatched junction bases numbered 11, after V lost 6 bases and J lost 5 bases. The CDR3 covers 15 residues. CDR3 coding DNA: TGTGCCAGCAGCGTCGGGACTAGTGGTCGGGAGACCCAGTACTTC. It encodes CASSVGTSGRETQYF.

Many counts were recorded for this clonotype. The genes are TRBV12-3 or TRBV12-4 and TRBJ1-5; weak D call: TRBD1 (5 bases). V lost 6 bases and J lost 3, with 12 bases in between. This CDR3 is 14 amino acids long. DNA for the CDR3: TGTGCCAGCAGCCAGGGCTCCCCCAATCAGCCCCAGCATTTT. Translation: CASSQGSPNQPQHF.

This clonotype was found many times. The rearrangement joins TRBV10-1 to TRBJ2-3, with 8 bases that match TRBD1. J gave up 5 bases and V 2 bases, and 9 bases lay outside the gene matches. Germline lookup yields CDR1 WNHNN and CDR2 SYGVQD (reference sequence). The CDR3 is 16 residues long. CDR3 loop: CASSEVFRGRGDTQYF. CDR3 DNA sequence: TGCGCCAGCAGTGAGGTTTTCAGGGGGCGAGGAGATACGCAGTATTTT.

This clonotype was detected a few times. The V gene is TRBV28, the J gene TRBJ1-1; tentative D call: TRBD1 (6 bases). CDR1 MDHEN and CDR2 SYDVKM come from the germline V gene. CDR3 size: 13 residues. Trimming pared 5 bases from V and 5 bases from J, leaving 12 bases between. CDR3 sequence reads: CASSAQGLTEAFF. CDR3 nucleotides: TGTGCCAGCAGTGCCCAGGGGCTGACTGAAGCTTTCTTT.

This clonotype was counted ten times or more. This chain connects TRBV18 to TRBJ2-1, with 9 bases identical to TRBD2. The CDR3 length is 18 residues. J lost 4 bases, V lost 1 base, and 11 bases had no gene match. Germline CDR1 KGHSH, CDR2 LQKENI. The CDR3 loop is CASSPRPPGAGGYNEQFF. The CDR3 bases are TGTGCCAGCTCACCACGTCCACCAGGAGCGGGAGGATACAATGAGCAGTTCTTC. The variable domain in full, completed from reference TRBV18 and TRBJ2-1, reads NAGVMQNPRHLVRRRGQEARLRCSPMKGHSHVYWYRQLPEEGLKFMVYLQKENIIDESGMPKERFSAEFPKEGPSILRIQQVVRGDSAAYFCASSPRPPGAGGYNEQFFGPGTRLTVL.

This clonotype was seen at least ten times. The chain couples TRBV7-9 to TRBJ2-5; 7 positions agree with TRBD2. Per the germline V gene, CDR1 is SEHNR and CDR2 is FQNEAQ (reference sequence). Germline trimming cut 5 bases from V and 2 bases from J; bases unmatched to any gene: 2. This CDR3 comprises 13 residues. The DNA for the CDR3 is TGTGCCAGCAGCGTTAGCGGGCAAGAGACCCAGTACTTC. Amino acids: CASSVSGQETQYF.

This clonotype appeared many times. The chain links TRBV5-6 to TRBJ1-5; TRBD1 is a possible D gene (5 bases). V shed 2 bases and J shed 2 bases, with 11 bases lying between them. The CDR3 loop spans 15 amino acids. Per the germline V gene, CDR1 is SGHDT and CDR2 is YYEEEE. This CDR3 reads CASSFRGSGNQPQHF. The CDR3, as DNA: TGTGCCAGCAGCTTTAGGGGCAGCGGCAATCAGCCCCAGCATTTT.

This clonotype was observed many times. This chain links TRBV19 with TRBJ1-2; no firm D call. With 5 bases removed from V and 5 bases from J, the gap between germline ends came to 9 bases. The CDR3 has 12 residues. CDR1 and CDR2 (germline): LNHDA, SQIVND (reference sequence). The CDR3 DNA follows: TGTGCCAGTAGTCCTCTCGGGTATGGCTACACCTTC. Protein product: CASSPLGYGYTF.

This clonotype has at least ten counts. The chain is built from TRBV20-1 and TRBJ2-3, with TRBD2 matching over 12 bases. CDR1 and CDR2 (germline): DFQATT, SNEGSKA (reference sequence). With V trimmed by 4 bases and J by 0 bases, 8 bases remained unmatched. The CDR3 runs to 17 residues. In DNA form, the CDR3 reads TGCAGTGCTACTCCCGTGACTAGCGGGAGCAGCACAGATACGCAGTATTTT. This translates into CSATPVTSGSSTDTQYF.

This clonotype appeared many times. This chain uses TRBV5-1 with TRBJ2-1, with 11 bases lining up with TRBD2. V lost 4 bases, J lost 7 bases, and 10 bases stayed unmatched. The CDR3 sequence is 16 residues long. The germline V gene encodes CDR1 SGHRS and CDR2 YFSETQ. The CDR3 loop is CASSKELAGVTNEQFF. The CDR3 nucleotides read TGCGCCAGCAGCAAGGAACTAGCGGGAGTAACGAATGAGCAGTTCTTC.

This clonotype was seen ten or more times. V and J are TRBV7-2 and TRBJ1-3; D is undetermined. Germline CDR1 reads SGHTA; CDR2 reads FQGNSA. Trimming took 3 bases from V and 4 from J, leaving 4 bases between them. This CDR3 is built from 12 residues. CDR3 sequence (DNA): TGTGCCAGCAGCTTCCTAGGAAACACCATATATTTT. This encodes CASSFLGNTIYF.

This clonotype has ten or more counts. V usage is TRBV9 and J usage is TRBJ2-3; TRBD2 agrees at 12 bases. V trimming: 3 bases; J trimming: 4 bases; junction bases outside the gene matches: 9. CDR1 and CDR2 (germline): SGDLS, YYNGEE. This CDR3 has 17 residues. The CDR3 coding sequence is TGTGCCAGCAGCGAGGGGGCTAGCGGGGGGGCAGCAGATACGCAGTATTTT. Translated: CASSEGASGGAADTQYF.